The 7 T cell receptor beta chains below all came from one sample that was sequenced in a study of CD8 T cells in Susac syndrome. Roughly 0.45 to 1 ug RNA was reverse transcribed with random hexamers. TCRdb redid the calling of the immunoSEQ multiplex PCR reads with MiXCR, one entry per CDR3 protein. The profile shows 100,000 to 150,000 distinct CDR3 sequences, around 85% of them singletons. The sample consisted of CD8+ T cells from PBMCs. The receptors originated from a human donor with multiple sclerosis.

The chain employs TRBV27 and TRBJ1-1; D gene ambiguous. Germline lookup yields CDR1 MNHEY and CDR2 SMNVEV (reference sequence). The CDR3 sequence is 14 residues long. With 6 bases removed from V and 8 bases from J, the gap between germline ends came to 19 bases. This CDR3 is CASRDSRMAAEAFF. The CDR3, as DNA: TGTGCCAGCAGGGACTCCAGGATGGCCGCCGAAGCTTTCTTT.

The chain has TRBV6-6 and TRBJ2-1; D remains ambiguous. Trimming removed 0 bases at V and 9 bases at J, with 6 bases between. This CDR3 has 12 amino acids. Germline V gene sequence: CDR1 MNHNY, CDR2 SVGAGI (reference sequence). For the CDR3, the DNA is TGTGCCAGCAGTTACTCGACGGGTGAGCAGTTCTTC. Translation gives CASSYSTGEQFF.

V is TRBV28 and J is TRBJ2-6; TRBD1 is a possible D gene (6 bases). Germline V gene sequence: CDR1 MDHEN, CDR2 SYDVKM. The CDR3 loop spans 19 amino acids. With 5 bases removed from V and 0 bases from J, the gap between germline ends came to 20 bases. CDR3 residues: CASSNTGSRGLSGANVLTF. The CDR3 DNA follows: TGTGCCAGCAGTAATACAGGGTCCAGGGGCCTCTCTGGGGCCAACGTCCTGACTTTC.

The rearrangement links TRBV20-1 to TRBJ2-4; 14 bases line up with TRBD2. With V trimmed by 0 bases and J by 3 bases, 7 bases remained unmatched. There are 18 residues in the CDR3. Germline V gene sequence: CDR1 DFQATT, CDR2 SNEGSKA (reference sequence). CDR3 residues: CSARDRRGLAGVKNIQYF. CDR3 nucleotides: TGCAGTGCTAGAGATCGGCGGGGACTAGCGGGAGTCAAAAACATTCAGTACTTC.

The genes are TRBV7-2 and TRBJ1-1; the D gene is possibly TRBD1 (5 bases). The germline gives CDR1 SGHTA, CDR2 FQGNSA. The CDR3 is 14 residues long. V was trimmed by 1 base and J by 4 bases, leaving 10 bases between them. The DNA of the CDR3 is TGTGCCAGCAGCTTAGGCTCGGGGGGCACTGAAGCTTTCTTT. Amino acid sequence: CASSLGSGGTEAFF.

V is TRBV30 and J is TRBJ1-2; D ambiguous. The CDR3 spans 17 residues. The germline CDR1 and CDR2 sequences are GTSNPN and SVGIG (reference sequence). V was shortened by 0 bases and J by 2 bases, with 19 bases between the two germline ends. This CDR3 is CAWSVHPSVGRNYGYTF. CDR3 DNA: TGTGCCTGGAGTGTACACCCTTCGGTGGGTAGGAACTATGGCTACACCTTC.

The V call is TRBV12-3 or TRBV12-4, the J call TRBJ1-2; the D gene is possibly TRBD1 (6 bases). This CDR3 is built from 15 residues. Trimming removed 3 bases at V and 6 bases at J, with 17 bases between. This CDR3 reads CASSFSPGAGDGYTF. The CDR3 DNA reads TGTGCCAGCAGTTTTAGTCCGGGGGCGGGGGATGGCTACACCTTC.